This section outlines one TCR beta chain sequence together with its context. At one of its ends the junction is not consistent with the germline gene, which may arise from a read error. TCRdb ran MiXCR on the PCR reads and lists one entry per CDR3 protein. The sample yields roughly 100,000 distinct CDR3 sequences, approximately 47% seen once. The data belong to a study of CDR3 diversity in severe acne. This TCR was sampled from a male donor with acne. The sample comprised blood.

The CDR3 sequence: CASSLEALAEVF. DNA of the CDR3: TGTGCCAGCAGCTTAGAGGCACTAGCGGAGGTCTTC. The genes are TRBV7-2 and TRBJ2-1, with 8 bases matching TRBD2. The CDR3 extends over 12 amino acids. The germline V gene encodes CDR1 SGHTA and CDR2 FQGNSA.